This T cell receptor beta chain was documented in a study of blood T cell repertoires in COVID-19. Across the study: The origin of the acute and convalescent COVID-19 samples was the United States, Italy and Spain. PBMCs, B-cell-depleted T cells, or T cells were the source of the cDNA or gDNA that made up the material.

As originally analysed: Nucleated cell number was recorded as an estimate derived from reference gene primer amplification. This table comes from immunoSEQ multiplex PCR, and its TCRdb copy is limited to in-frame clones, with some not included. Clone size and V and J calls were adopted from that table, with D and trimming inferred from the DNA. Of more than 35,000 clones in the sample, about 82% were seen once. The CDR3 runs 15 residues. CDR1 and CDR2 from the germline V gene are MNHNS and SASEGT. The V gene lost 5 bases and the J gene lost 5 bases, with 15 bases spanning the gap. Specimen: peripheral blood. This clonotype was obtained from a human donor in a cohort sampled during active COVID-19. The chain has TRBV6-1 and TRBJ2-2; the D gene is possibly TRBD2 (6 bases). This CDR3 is CASSSGLRETGELFF. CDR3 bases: TGTGCCAGCAGTTCCGGACTAAGGGAGACCGGGGAGCTGTTTTTT.